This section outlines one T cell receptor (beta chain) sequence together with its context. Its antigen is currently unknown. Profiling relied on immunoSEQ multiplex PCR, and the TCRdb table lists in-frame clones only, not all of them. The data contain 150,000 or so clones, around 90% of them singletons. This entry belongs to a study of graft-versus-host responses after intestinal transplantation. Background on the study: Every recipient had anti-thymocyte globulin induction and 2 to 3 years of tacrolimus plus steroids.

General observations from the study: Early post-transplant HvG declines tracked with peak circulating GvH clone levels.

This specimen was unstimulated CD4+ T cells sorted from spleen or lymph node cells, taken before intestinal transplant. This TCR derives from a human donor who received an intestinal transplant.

The CDR3 nucleotides are TGTGCCAGTAGCCCACAGGGGAACACCGGGGAGCTGTTTTTT. Protein: CASSPQGNTGELFF. The chain combines TRBV19 with TRBJ2-2, with a tentative D call TRBD1 (6 bases). Germline CDR1 is LNHDA and CDR2 is SQIVND (reference sequence). V was clipped by 6 bases and J by 1 base, with 9 bases between them. The CDR3 spans 14 residues. Using reference TRBV19 and TRBJ2-2 for the parts outside the CDR3, the full variable domain is DGGITQSPKYLFRKEGQNVTLSCEQNLNHDAMYWYRQDPGQGLRLIYYSQIVNDFQKGDIAEGYSVSREKKESFPLTVTSAQKNPTAFYLCASSPQGNTGELFFGEGSRLTVL.